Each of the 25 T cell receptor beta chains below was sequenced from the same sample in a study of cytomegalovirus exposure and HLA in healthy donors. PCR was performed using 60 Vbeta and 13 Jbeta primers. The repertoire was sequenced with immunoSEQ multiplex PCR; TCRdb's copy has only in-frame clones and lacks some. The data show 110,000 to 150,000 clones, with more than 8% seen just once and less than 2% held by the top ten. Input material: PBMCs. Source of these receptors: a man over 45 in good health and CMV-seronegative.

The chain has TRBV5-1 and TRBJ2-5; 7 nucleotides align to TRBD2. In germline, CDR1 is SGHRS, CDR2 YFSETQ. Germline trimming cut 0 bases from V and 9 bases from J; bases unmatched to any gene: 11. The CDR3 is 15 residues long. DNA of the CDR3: TGCGCCAGCAGCTTGGGATTACAGCGGGACCCCGCCCAGTACTTC. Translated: CASSLGLQRDPAQYF.

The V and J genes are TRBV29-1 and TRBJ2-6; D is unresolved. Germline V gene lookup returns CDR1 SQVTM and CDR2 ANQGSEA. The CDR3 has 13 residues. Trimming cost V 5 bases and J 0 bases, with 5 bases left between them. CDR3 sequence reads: CSVFRSGANVLTF. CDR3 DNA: TGCAGCGTTTTCCGCTCTGGGGCCAACGTCCTGACTTTC. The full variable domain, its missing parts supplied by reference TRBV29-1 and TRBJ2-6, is SAVISQKPSRDICQRGTSLTIQCQVDSQVTMMFWYRQQPGQSLTLIATANQGSEATYESGFVIDKFPISRPNLTFSTLTVSNMSPEDSSIYLCSVFRSGANVLTFGAGSRLTVL.

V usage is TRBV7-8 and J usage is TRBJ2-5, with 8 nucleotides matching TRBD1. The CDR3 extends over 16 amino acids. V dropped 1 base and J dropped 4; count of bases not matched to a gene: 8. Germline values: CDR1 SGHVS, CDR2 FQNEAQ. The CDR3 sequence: CASSLGTGRFGETQYF. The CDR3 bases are TGTGCCAGCAGCTTAGGGACAGGGCGATTTGGAGAGACCCAGTACTTC.

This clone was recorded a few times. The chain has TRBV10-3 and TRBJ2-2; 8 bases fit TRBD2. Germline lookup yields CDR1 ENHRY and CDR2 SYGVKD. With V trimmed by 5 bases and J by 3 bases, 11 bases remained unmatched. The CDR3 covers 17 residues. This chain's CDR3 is CAISKILAETYTGELFF. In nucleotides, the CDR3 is TGTGCCATCAGTAAGATACTAGCGGAAACCTACACCGGGGAGCTGTTTTTT.

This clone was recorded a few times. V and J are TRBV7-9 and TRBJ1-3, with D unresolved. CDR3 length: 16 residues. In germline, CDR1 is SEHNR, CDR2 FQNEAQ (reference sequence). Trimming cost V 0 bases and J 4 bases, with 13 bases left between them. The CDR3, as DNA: TGTGCCAGCAGCTTAGCGCAACCCTCGGTAGGAAACACCATATATTTT. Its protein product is CASSLAQPSVGNTIYF.

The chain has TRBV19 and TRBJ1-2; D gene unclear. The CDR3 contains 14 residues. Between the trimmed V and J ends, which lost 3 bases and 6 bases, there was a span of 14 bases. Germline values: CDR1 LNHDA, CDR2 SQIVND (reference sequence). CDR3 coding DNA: TGTGCCAGTAGTATTCCGGCAGCAGACAATGGCTACACCTTC. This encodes CASSIPAADNGYTF. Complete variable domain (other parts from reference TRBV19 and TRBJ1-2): DGGITQSPKYLFRKEGQNVTLSCEQNLNHDAMYWYRQDPGQGLRLIYYSQIVNDFQKGDIAEGYSVSREKKESFPLTVTSAQKNPTAFYLCASSIPAADNGYTFGSGTRLTVV.

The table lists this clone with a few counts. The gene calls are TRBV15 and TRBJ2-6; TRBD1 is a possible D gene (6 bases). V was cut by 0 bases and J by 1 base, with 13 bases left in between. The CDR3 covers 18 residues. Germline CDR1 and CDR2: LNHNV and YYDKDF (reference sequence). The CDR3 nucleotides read TGTGCCACCAGCAGAGAGCAGGGGAGAAGGTCTGGGGCCAACGTCCTGACTTTC. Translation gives CATSREQGRRSGANVLTF.

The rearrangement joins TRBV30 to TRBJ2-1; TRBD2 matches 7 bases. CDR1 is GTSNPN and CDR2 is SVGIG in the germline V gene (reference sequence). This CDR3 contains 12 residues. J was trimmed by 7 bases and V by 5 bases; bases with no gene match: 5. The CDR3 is CAWAGVENEQFF. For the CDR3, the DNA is TGTGCCTGGGCGGGGGTTGAAAATGAGCAGTTCTTC.

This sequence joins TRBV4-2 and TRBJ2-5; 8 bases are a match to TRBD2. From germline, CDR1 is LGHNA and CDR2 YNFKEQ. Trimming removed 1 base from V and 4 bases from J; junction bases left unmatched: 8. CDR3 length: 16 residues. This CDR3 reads CASSQAGGSLVETQYF. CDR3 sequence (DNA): TGTGCCAGCAGCCAAGCGGGAGGGTCCCTTGTAGAGACCCAGTACTTC.

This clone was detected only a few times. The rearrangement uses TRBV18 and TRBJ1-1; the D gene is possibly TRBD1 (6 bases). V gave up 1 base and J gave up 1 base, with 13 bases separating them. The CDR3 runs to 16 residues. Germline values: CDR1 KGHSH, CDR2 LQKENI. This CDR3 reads CASSPRMLGQNTEAFF. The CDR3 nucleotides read TGTGCCAGCTCACCACGGATGTTGGGACAGAACACTGAAGCTTTCTTT.

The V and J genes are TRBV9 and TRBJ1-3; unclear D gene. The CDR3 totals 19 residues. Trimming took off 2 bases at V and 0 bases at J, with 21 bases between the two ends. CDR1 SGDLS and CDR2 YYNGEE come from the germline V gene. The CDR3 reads CASSVDMARGGHSGNTIYF. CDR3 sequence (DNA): TGTGCCAGCAGCGTCGACATGGCTCGTGGCGGGCACTCTGGAAACACCATATATTTT.

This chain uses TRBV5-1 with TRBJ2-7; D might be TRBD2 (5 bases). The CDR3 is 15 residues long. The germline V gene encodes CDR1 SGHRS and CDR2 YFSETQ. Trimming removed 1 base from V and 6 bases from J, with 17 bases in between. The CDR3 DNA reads TGCGCCAGCAGCTTGAACGGGATATATCGACCCGAGCAGTACTTC. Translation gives CASSLNGIYRPEQYF.

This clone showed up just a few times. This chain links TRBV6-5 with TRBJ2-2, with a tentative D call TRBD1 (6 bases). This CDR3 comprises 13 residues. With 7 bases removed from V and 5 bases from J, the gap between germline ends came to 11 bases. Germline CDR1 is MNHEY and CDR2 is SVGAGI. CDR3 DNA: TGTGCCAGCAAGACAGGAGTAACCGGGGAGCTGTTTTTT. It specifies CASKTGVTGELFF.

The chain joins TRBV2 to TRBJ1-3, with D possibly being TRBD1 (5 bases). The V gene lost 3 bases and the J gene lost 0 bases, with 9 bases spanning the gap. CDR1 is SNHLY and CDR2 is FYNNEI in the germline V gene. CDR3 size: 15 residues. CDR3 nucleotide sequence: TGTGCCAGCAGTGAGGGGCGGCGCTCTGGAAACACCATATATTTT. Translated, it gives CASSEGRRSGNTIYF.

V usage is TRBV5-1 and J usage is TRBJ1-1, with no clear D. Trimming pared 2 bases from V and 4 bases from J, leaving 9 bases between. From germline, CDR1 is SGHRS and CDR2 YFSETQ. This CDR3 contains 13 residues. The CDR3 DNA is TGCGCCAGCAGCTTCCCCGGAGGCACTGAAGCTTTCTTT. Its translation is CASSFPGGTEAFF.

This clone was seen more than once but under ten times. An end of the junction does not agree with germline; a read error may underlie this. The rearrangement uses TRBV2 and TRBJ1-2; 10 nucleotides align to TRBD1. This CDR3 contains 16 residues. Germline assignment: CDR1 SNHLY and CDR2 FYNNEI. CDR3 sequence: CASREGTGAANYGYTF. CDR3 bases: TGTGCCAGCAGGGAAGGGACAGGGGCCGCTAACTATGGCTACACCTTC. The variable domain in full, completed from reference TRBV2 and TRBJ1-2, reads EPEVTQTPSHQVTQMGQEVILRCVPISNHLYFYWYRQILGQKVEFLVSFYNNEISEKSEIFDDQFSVERPDGSNFTLKIRSTKLEDSAMYFCASREGTGAANYGYTFGSGTRLTVV.

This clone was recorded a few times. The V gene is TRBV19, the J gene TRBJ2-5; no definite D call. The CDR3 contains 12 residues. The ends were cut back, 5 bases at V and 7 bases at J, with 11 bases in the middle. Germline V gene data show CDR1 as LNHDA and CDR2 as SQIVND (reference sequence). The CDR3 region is CASSHQPGTQYF. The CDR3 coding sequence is TGTGCCAGTAGTCATCAGCCGGGGACCCAGTACTTC.

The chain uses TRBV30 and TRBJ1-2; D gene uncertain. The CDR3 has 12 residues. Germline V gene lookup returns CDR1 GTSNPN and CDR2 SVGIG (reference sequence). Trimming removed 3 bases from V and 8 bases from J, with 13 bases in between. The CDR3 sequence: CAWSPGPGGYTF. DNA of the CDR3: TGTGCCTGGAGCCCGGGCCCGGGGGGCTACACCTTC.

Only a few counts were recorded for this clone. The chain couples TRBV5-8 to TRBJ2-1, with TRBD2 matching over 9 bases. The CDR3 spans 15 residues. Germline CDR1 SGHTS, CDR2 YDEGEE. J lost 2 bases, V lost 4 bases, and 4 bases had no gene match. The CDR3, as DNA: TGTGCCAGCAGCCCAGCGGGAGGAACCTACAATGAGCAGTTCTTC. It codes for CASSPAGGTYNEQFF.

In DNA form, the CDR3 reads TGTGCCAGCAGCCGACGAGGGCGGGGGGGATACAATGAGCAGTTCTTC. Its translation is CASSRRGRGGYNEQFF. The gene calls are TRBV7-8 and TRBJ2-1; the match to TRBD2 covers 9 bases. CDR3 size: 16 residues. CDR1 is SGHVS and CDR2 is FQNEAQ in the germline V gene. The junction had 9 bases not matched to a gene; V was cut back by 5 bases and J by 4 bases.

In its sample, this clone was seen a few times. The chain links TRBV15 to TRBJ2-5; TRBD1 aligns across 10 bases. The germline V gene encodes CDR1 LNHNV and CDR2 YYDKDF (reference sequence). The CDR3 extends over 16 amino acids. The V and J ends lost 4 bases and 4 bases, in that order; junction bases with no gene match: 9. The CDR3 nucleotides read TGTGCCACCAGCACAACCGGGACAGGGGATGGAGAGACCCAGTACTTC. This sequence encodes CATSTTGTGDGETQYF.

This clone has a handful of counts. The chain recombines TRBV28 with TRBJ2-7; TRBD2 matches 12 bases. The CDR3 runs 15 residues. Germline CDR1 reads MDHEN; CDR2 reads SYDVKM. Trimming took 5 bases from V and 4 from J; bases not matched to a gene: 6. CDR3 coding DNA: TGTGCCAGCAGTACGACTAGCGGGAGCAGATACGAGCAGTACTTC. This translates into CASSTTSGSRYEQYF.

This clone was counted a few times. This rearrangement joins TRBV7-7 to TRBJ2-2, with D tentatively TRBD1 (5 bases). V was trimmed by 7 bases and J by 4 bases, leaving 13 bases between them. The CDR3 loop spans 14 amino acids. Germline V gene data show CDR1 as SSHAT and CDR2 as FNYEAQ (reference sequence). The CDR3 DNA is TGTGCCAGCAACCCGCAGGGTAGCACCGGGGAGCTGTTTTTT. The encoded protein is CASNPQGSTGELFF.

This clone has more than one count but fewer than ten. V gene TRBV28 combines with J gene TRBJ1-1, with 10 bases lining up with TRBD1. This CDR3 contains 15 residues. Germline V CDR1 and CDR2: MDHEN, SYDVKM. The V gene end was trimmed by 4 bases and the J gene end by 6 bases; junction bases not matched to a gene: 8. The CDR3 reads CASSWGQGLNAEAFF. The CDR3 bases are TGTGCCAGCAGTTGGGGACAGGGGTTAAATGCTGAAGCTTTCTTT.

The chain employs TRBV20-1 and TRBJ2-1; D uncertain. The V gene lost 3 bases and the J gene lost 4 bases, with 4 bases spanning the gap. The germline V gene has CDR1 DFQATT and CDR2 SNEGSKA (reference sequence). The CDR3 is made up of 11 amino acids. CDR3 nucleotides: TGCAGTGCTAGCTTGTACAATGAGCAGTTCTTC. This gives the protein CSASLYNEQFF.